These 13 T cell receptor beta chains came from one sample sequenced in a study of T cell responses to AZD1222 COVID-19 vaccine. Sequencing used immunoSEQ multiplex PCR; TCRdb keeps in-frame clones, though not all of them. This table has 50,000 to 70,000 clones, approximately 89% appearing once. The specimen comprised peripheral blood, sampled on day 0 of MenACWY control vaccination. The receptors here all came from an adult in good health.

The chain uses TRBV6-5 and TRBJ1-1, with a possible D match to TRBD1 (5 bases). This CDR3 is built from 15 residues. Trimming took off 6 bases at V and 0 bases at J, with 14 bases between the two ends. Germline V gene data show CDR1 as MNHEY and CDR2 as SVGAGI. The CDR3 bases are TGTGCCAGCAGGCAGGGTATAAGCCTGAACACTGAAGCTTTCTTT. It translates to CASRQGISLNTEAFF.

This clone has ten or more counts. The chain combines TRBV4-2 with TRBJ1-1; TRBD1 matches 8 bases. J was trimmed by 4 bases and V by 0 bases; bases with no gene match: 4. Germline CDR1 and CDR2: LGHNA and YNFKEQ. CDR3 length: 15 amino acids. The chain's CDR3 is CASSQEVTGGTEAFF. DNA for the CDR3: TGTGCCAGCAGCCAAGAGGTTACAGGGGGCACTGAAGCTTTCTTT.

This clone showed up just a few times. In nucleotides, the CDR3 is TGCGCCAGCAGTAGAGGGGTCACCGGGGAGCTGTTTTTT. Protein: CASSRGVTGELFF. The rearrangement uses TRBV10-1 and TRBJ2-2, with D perhaps matching TRBD1 or TRBD2 (5 bases each). The CDR3 is 13 amino acids. Germline-derived CDR1 and CDR2 are WNHNN and SYGVQD (reference sequence). The germline V and J ends were trimmed by 5 bases and 4 bases, with 8 bases remaining between them.

The chain is built from TRBV5-6 and TRBJ1-4; D gene ambiguous. Germline V CDR1 and CDR2: SGHDT, YYEEEE. This CDR3 region has 15 residues. The ends were cut back, 0 bases at V and 7 bases at J, with 13 bases in the middle. The CDR3: CASSLGLEAREKLFF. The CDR3 DNA reads TGTGCCAGCAGCTTGGGCCTCGAGGCTCGTGAAAAACTGTTTTTT.

The chain has TRBV28 and TRBJ1-2; 10 nucleotides line up with TRBD1. CDR3 length: 15 amino acids. J gave up 4 bases and V 6 bases, and 8 bases lay outside the gene matches. The germline V gene has CDR1 MDHEN and CDR2 SYDVKM. The DNA of the CDR3 is TGTGCCAGCAGGGGAGGGACAGGGGAGGGCTATGGCTACACCTTC. It specifies CASRGGTGEGYGYTF.

V gene TRBV5-1 combines with J gene TRBJ2-7, with D maybe TRBD2 (6 bases). The CDR3 is made up of 14 amino acids. CDR1 and CDR2 (germline): SGHRS, YFSETQ. V shed 2 bases and J shed 0 bases, with 9 bases lying between them. The CDR3 sequence: CASSFSGSSYEQYF. The CDR3 DNA reads as TGCGCCAGCAGCTTTAGCGGAAGCTCCTACGAGCAGTACTTC.

This clone was detected a few times. The chain joins TRBV28 to TRBJ1-5, with 7 bases that match TRBD1. Germline CDR1 is MDHEN and CDR2 is SYDVKM. V trimming: 6 bases; J trimming: 7 bases; junction bases outside the gene matches: 12. This CDR3 contains 15 residues. CDR3 residues: CASRPDRERRQPQHF. The CDR3 DNA reads TGTGCCAGCAGGCCCGACAGGGAGAGAAGGCAGCCCCAGCATTTT. The whole variable domain, filled in from reference TRBV28 and TRBJ1-5, reads DVKVTQSSRYLVKRTGEKVFLECVQDMDHENMFWYRQDPGLGLRLIYFSYDVKMKEKGDIPEGYSVSREKKERFSLILESASTNQTSMYLCASRPDRERRQPQHFGDGTRLSIL.

V usage is TRBV6-2 or TRBV6-3 and J usage is TRBJ1-1; no clear D gene. V lost 5 bases to trimming and J lost 0 bases, with 10 bases between them. Germline assignment: CDR1 MNHEY and CDR2 SVGEGT. The CDR3 extends over 14 amino acids. CDR3 sequence (DNA): TGTGCCAGCAGTCTCCCAAGGGTGAACACTGAAGCTTTCTTT. This translates into CASSLPRVNTEAFF.

This clone was detected only a few times. The V gene is TRBV12-5, the J gene TRBJ2-2; D unclear. Trimming took off 5 bases at V and 7 bases at J, with 8 bases between the two ends. Germline V lookup: CDR1 LGHNT, CDR2 FRNRAP. CDR3 length: 12 amino acids. The CDR3 sequence is CASGPAGGELFF. DNA of the CDR3: TGTGCTAGTGGTCCCGCCGGCGGGGAGCTGTTTTTT.

Only one count was recorded for this clone. CDR3 region: CASSYSRATGELFF. In DNA, the CDR3 is TGTGCCAGCAGTTACTCCCGAGCCACCGGGGAGCTGTTTTTT. This chain links TRBV6-2 or TRBV6-3 with TRBJ2-2; D remains ambiguous. V lost 0 bases, J lost 4 bases, and 6 bases lay in between. This CDR3 contains 14 residues. Germline CDR1 MNHEY, CDR2 SVGEGT.

The chain joins TRBV5-1 to TRBJ2-2, with TRBD1 as a possible D gene (5 bases). The CDR3 has 14 amino acids. The V end was cut by 6 bases, the J end by 1 base, with 10 bases between. Germline loops: CDR1 SGHRS, CDR2 YFSETQ. CDR3 sequence reads: CASKFDRNTGELFF. As DNA, the CDR3 is TGCGCCAGCAAGTTCGACAGGAACACCGGGGAGCTGTTTTTT.

The rearrangement uses TRBV7-9 and TRBJ1-6; D unclear. CDR1 and CDR2 (germline): SEHNR, FQNEAQ (reference sequence). The CDR3 extends over 16 amino acids. V lost 6 bases, J lost 0 bases, and 12 bases lay in between. CDR3 in amino acids: CASRSKESSYNSPLHF. For the CDR3, the DNA is TGTGCCAGCAGATCAAAAGAGAGCTCCTATAATTCACCCCTCCACTTT.

CDR3 sequence reads: CSASRQGRVNTEAFF. CDR3 bases: TGCAGTGCTAGTCGACAGGGAAGGGTGAACACTGAAGCTTTCTTT. The chain couples TRBV20-1 to TRBJ1-1; TRBD1 agrees at 7 bases. This CDR3 has 15 amino acids. With V trimmed by 3 bases and J by 0 bases, 7 bases remained unmatched. Germline assignment: CDR1 DFQATT and CDR2 SNEGSKA (reference sequence).